This TCR beta chain was sequenced during a study of T cell repertoires in ileal Crohn's disease. Study overall: Surgery for a complication: stricturing in around 60%, penetrating in roughly 39%. Postoperative therapy was given to about half: more than 10 thiopurines, about 20 anti-TNF agents. Overall study findings and caveats: Every patient over 26.8% clonality showed endoscopic recurrence. Active smokers at surgery had more clonal expansions than non-smokers.

This clone was seen a single time. Its target is unknown. The CDR3 is 15 residues long. Trimming at V came to 6 bases and at J to 2 bases, leaving 7 bases not matched to a gene. CDR1 is MDHEN, CDR2 SYDVKM, per germline. Libraries were prepared by immunoSEQ multiplex PCR; TCRdb keeps only in-frame clonotypes and omits some of them. Of tens of thousands of clones in the sample, about 81% are singletons; the top ten hold less than 7%. The receptor was derived from an adult with Crohn's disease. Sequencing used ileal tissue. The genes are TRBV28 and TRBJ2-1, with 7 bases aligning to TRBD1. The CDR3 DNA sequence: TGTGCCAGCAGGGAACAGGGGACCCCCTACAATGAGCAGTTCTTC. Encoded protein: CASREQGTPYNEQFF.